What follows are 25 T cell receptor beta chains derived from one specimen sequenced in a study of CD8 T cell repertoires and HIV-1 epitope variants. Here immunoSEQ multiplex PCR was the method, and the copy in TCRdb shows in-frame clones only, minus some. The sample has tens of thousands of clones, 70% to 75% seen once. Sequencing input: uncultured baseline CD8+ T cells from peripheral blood mononuclear cells (PBMCs). These TCRs come from a male donor with HIV.

This sequence joins TRBV27 and TRBJ2-7; a weak D match, TRBD1 (6 bases). Between the trimmed V and J ends, which lost 6 bases and 2 bases, there was a span of 11 bases. The CDR3 runs 13 residues. From germline, CDR1 is MNHEY and CDR2 SMNVEV (reference sequence). Written as DNA, the CDR3 is TGTGCCAGCAGACGGACAGTCACCTACGAGCAGTACTTC. This translates into CASRRTVTYEQYF.

This clone was detected only once. The chain uses TRBV5-4 and TRBJ1-4; D might be TRBD1 (5 bases). Trimming left V 3 bases short and J 2 bases short, with 8 bases between. The CDR3 consists of 14 residues. Per the germline V gene, CDR1 is SGHNT and CDR2 is YYREEE (reference sequence). CDR3 in DNA: TGTGCCAGCAGCTCGGGGCCTACTAATGAAAAACTGTTTTTT. It yields the protein CASSSGPTNEKLFF.

This clone was detected only a few times. The V call is TRBV6-5, the J call TRBJ2-6; 7 bases agree with TRBD1. Germline trimming cut 4 bases from V and 4 bases from J; bases unmatched to any gene: 4. CDR1 is MNHEY and CDR2 is SVGAGI in the germline V gene. The CDR3 extends over 15 amino acids. CDR3 sequence reads: CASSSQGIGANVLTF. The DNA of the CDR3 is TGTGCCAGCAGTTCACAGGGGATAGGGGCCAACGTCCTGACTTTC.

On this clone: This sample includes further DNA sequences coding for the same CDR3. The chain is built from TRBV14 and TRBJ2-7; maybe TRBD2 (6 bases). The V and J ends lost 4 bases and 4 bases respectively, with 11 bases between them. The CDR3 is 13 amino acids. Germline assignment: CDR1 SGHDN and CDR2 FVKESK. CDR3 loop: CASSRDLLYEQYF. The CDR3 coding sequence is TGTGCCAGCAGCCGGGACTTGTTGTACGAGCAGTACTTC.

This clone was detected only once. CDR3 DNA: TGTGCCAGCAGCTTCGGCCGCAATGAGCAGTTCTTC. It codes for CASSFGRNEQFF. V is TRBV7-9 and J is TRBJ2-1; D gene uncertain. The CDR3 contains 12 residues. With 3 bases removed from V and 6 bases from J, the gap between germline ends came to 6 bases. Germline lookup yields CDR1 SEHNR and CDR2 FQNEAQ (reference sequence).

The rearrangement uses TRBV6-5 and TRBJ1-1; D unclear. CDR1 is MNHEY and CDR2 is SVGAGI in the germline V gene. V was clipped by 6 bases and J by 0 bases, with 2 bases between them. This CDR3 has 11 residues. The CDR3 bases are TGTGCCAGCAGGTTGAACACTGAAGCTTTCTTT. This encodes CASRLNTEAFF.

The chain is built from TRBV10-3 and TRBJ2-2; 11 bases fit TRBD2. V lost 4 bases and J lost 3; bases outside the gene matches: 7. This CDR3 is 17 amino acids long. Germline V gives CDR1 ENHRY, CDR2 SYGVKD. CDR3 nucleotides: TGTGCCATCAGTGCCCCAACTAGCGGGAGAGACACCGGGGAGCTGTTTTTT. It codes for CAISAPTSGRDTGELFF.

This clone has a handful of counts. The chain carries TRBV7-9 and TRBJ2-1; D is ambiguous. Germline assignment: CDR1 SEHNR and CDR2 FQNEAQ (reference sequence). Deletions cut 4 bases from V and 7 bases from J, with 8 bases between. The CDR3 has 12 residues. This CDR3 is CASSSLRNEQFF. CDR3 sequence (DNA): TGTGCCAGCAGCTCCCTGCGGAATGAGCAGTTCTTC.

The chain combines TRBV4-2 with TRBJ2-7; possibly TRBD1 or TRBD2 for D (6 bases each). CDR3 length: 17 amino acids. Germline assignment: CDR1 LGHNA and CDR2 YNFKEQ. Deletions cut 0 bases from V and 2 bases from J, with 17 bases between. Written as DNA, the CDR3 is TGTGCCAGCAGCCAAGAAATACCGGGGGCCGTGACCTACGAGCAGTACTTC. Translating gives CASSQEIPGAVTYEQYF.

The gene calls are TRBV19 and TRBJ1-5, with 8 bases matching TRBD1. This CDR3 comprises 14 residues. V gave up 3 bases and J gave up 6 bases; unmatched junction bases: 4. From germline, CDR1 is LNHDA and CDR2 SQIVND (reference sequence). The CDR3 region has the DNA TGTGCCAGTAGTATTTACAGGGGGGGTCAGCCCCAGCATTTT. This encodes CASSIYRGGQPQHF.

The V and J genes are TRBV27 and TRBJ1-5, with D unresolved. V was clipped by 3 bases and J by 6 bases, with 15 bases between them. This CDR3 has 15 amino acids. Germline V gives CDR1 MNHEY, CDR2 SMNVEV (reference sequence). The DNA of the CDR3 is TGTGCCAGCAGTTTGGGTGTGGGAACGGGTCAGCCCCAGCATTTT. Protein: CASSLGVGTGQPQHF.

This chain uses TRBV6-1 with TRBJ2-3, with D perhaps given as TRBD1 or TRBD2 (6 bases each). V gave up 1 base and J gave up 3 bases, with 11 bases separating them. This CDR3 is built from 15 residues. The germline V gene encodes CDR1 MNHNS and CDR2 SASEGT. The CDR3 spells CASSEVGGQTDTQYF. The CDR3 DNA follows: TGTGCCAGCAGTGAAGTTGGGGGGCAGACAGATACGCAGTATTTT.

V and J are TRBV19 and TRBJ2-7, with D maybe TRBD2 (5 bases). Germline CDR1 and CDR2: LNHDA and SQIVND (reference sequence). The CDR3 totals 14 residues. V was pared by 3 bases and J by 3 bases, with 12 bases between. The CDR3 sequence: CASSIIPDFYEQYF. The CDR3 region has the DNA TGTGCCAGTAGTATTATACCGGACTTCTACGAGCAGTACTTC.

The chain combines TRBV6-6 with TRBJ1-6, with 8 bases fitting TRBD1. V lost 6 bases to trimming and J lost 2 bases; unmatched junction nucleotides: 6. Germline V gene data show CDR1 as MNHNY and CDR2 as SVGAGI (reference sequence). The CDR3 loop spans 16 amino acids. The CDR3 DNA follows: TGTGCCAGCAGCAAAGGACAGGGAACCTATAATTCACCCCTCCACTTT. Its translation: CASSKGQGTYNSPLHF.

The chain carries TRBV28 and TRBJ2-3, with 9 bases matching TRBD1. The CDR3 runs to 15 residues. V shed 2 bases and J 2 bases; nucleotides not matched to a gene: 2. Germline V lookup: CDR1 MDHEN, CDR2 SYDVKM. Here the CDR3 DNA reads TGTGCCAGCAGTTTAGGGACAGGGCACACAGATACGCAGTATTTT. It translates to CASSLGTGHTDTQYF.

The chain combines TRBV10-2 with TRBJ2-5; 7 positions match TRBD2. CDR3 length: 14 amino acids. Germline V gene data show CDR1 as WSHSY and CDR2 as SAAADI. V dropped 4 bases and J dropped 4; count of bases not matched to a gene: 6. The CDR3 spells CASSAGSSGETQYF. DNA for the CDR3: TGCGCCAGCAGTGCAGGCTCTAGCGGAGAGACCCAGTACTTC.

This clone was counted many times. The V call is TRBV30, the J call TRBJ2-1; TRBD1 aligns across 11 bases. J gave up 7 bases and V 4 bases, and 9 bases lay outside the gene matches. The CDR3 is 15 amino acids. The germline V gene has CDR1 GTSNPN and CDR2 SVGIG (reference sequence). CDR3 sequence: CAWTFGQGAGNEQFF. CDR3 sequence (DNA): TGTGCCTGGACTTTTGGACAGGGGGCCGGGAATGAGCAGTTCTTC.

With regard to this clone: The sample contains more than one DNA sequence encoding this CDR3. The chain couples TRBV5-6 to TRBJ2-3; D gene unclear. V lost 4 bases to trimming and J lost 1 base, with 4 bases between them. CDR1 SGHDT and CDR2 YYEEEE come from the germline V gene. The CDR3 spans 12 residues. CDR3 region: CASSRGTDTQYF. CDR3 DNA: TGTGCCAGCAGCAGAGGCACAGATACGCAGTATTTT.

The rearrangement uses TRBV11-2 and TRBJ2-7; D not certain. Per the germline V gene, CDR1 is SGHAT and CDR2 is FQNNGV. The CDR3 is 17 amino acids. The germline V and J ends were trimmed by 5 bases and 0 bases, with 20 bases remaining between them. The CDR3 sequence: CASSLHRVYPSSYEQYF. CDR3 DNA sequence: TGTGCCAGCAGCCTACACCGGGTCTACCCGAGCTCCTACGAGCAGTACTTC.

The chain carries TRBV5-1 and TRBJ2-5, with a weak D call TRBD2 (5 bases). The length of the CDR3 is 18 residues. In germline, CDR1 is SGHRS, CDR2 YFSETQ. The ends were cut back, 0 bases at V and 2 bases at J, with 20 bases in the middle. Written as DNA, the CDR3 is TGCGCCAGCAGCTTGGCCGGGCTAGCAGAAATCACTCAAGAGACCCAGTACTTC. Its protein is CASSLAGLAEITQETQYF.

The J gene is TRBJ1-1, the V gene TRBV30; no clear D. V was pared by 0 bases and J by 0 bases, with 2 bases between. The CDR3 length is 12 residues. Germline values: CDR1 GTSNPN, CDR2 SVGIG (reference sequence). CDR3 amino acids: CAWSVMNTEAFF. The CDR3 coding sequence is TGTGCCTGGAGTGTAATGAACACTGAAGCTTTCTTT.

This clone was detected a few times. The same CDR3 arises from other DNA sequences in this sample as well. The chain recombines TRBV5-4 with TRBJ2-7; perhaps TRBD1 as D (5 bases). Trimming pared 4 bases from V and 0 bases from J, leaving 14 bases between. Germline V gene data show CDR1 as SGHNT and CDR2 as YYREEE (reference sequence). This CDR3 is 15 amino acids long. The CDR3 DNA sequence: TGTGCCAGCAGCCAAACTGGGGCCAGCTCCTACGAGCAGTACTTC. It encodes CASSQTGASSYEQYF. The whole variable domain, remainder taken from reference TRBV5-4 and TRBJ2-7, is ETGVTQSPTHLIKTRGQQVTLRCSSQSGHNTVSWYQQALGQGPQFIFQYYREEENGRGNFPPRFSGLQFPNYSSELNVNALELDDSALYLCASSQTGASSYEQYFGPGTRLTVT.

The chain is built from TRBV29-1 and TRBJ1-2; 10 positions match TRBD1. Germline-derived CDR1 and CDR2 are SQVTM and ANQGSEA. V shed 3 bases and J 3 bases; nucleotides not matched to a gene: 13. CDR3 length: 17 amino acids. The CDR3 protein is CSVEAGQGNWDYYGYTF. The CDR3 nucleotides read TGCAGCGTTGAGGCGGGACAGGGGAATTGGGATTACTATGGCTACACCTTC.

The chain uses TRBV28 and TRBJ2-5; D call uncertain. CDR3 size: 12 residues. V lost 4 bases, J lost 4 bases, and 7 bases lay in between. Germline CDR1 and CDR2: MDHEN and SYDVKM. Here the CDR3 reads CASSSIRETQYF. The CDR3 nucleotides read TGTGCCAGCAGTTCTATACGAGAGACCCAGTACTTC.

This chain links TRBV10-3 with TRBJ2-3, with TRBD1 identical over 10 bases. The CDR3 contains 19 residues. V was pared by 3 bases and J by 2 bases, with 14 bases of the junction left unmatched. Germline CDR1 and CDR2: ENHRY and SYGVKD. CDR3 region: CAISDPHERQGANTDTQYF. The CDR3 DNA reads TGTGCCATCAGTGACCCACACGAACGACAGGGGGCTAACACAGATACGCAGTATTTT.